Sequencing of this T cell receptor beta chain was carried out in a study of blood T cell repertoires in COVID-19. The overall study: PBMCs, B-cell-depleted T cells, or T cells were the source of the cDNA or gDNA that made up the material.

This clone has just a few counts. Profiled with immunoSEQ multiplex PCR; TCRdb holds only in-frame clones, not every one. The sample carries approximately 180,000 clones, 82% recorded once. The sample taken for sequencing was peripheral blood. The origin of this receptor is a woman between 65 and 79 years old with acute or convalescent COVID-19.

As DNA, the CDR3 is TGTGCCAGCAGAGCGGGGCACACAGATACGCAGTATTTT. This translates into CASRAGHTDTQYF. This chain joins TRBV25-1 and TRBJ2-3, with 7 bases matching TRBD2. CDR1 is MGHDK and CDR2 is SYGVNS in the germline V gene. The V and J ends lost 6 bases and 2 bases, in that order; junction bases with no gene match: 2. The CDR3 runs to 13 residues.